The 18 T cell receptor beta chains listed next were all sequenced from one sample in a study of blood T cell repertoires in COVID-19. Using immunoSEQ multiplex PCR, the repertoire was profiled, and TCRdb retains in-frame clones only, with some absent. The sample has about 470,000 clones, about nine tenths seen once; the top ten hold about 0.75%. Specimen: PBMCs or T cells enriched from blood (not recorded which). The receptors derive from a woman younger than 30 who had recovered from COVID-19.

CDR3 sequence reads: CAWSVLLDTEAFF. The CDR3 DNA is TGTGCCTGGAGTGTACTGCTAGACACTGAAGCTTTCTTT. V and J are TRBV30 and TRBJ1-1; D remains unclear. Germline assignment: CDR1 GTSNPN and CDR2 SVGIG (reference sequence). V gave up 0 bases and J gave up 3 bases, with 8 bases separating them. This CDR3 is 13 amino acids long.

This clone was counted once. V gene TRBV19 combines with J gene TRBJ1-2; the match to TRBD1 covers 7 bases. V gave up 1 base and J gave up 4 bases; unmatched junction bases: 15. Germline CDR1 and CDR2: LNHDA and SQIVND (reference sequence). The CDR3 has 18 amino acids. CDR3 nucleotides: TGTGCCAGTAGTATAGTCCGGACAACCTATGACAGGGTCTATGGCTACACCTTC. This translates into CASSIVRTTYDRVYGYTF. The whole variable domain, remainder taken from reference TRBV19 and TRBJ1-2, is DGGITQSPKYLFRKEGQNVTLSCEQNLNHDAMYWYRQDPGQGLRLIYYSQIVNDFQKGDIAEGYSVSREKKESFPLTVTSAQKNPTAFYLCASSIVRTTYDRVYGYTFGSGTRLTVV.

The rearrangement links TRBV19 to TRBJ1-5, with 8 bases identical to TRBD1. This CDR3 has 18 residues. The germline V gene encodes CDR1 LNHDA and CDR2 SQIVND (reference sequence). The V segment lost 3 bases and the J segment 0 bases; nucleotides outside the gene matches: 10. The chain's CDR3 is CASSIPGQALYSNQPQHF. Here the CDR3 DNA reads TGTGCCAGTAGTATTCCGGGACAGGCTCTCTATAGCAATCAGCCCCAGCATTTT.

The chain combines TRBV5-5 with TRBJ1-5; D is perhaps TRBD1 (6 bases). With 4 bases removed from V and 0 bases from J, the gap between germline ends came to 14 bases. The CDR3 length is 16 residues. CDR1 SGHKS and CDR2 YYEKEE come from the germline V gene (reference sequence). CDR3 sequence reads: CASSPWTDFSNQPQHF. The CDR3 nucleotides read TGTGCCAGCAGCCCTTGGACAGATTTTAGCAATCAGCCCCAGCATTTT.

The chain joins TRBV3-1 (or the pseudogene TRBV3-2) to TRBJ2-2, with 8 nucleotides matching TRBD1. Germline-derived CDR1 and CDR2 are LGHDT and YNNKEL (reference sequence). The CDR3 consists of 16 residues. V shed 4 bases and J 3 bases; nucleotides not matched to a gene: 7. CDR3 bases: TGTGCCAGCAGCCCACGGCAGGGGGCGGACACCGGGGAGCTGTTTTTT. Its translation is CASSPRQGADTGELFF.

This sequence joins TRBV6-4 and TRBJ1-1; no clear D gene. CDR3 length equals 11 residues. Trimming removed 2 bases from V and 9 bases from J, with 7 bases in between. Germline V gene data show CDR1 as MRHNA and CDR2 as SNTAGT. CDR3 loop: CASSDTGKAFF. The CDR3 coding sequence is TGTGCCAGCAGTGACACCGGGAAAGCTTTCTTT.

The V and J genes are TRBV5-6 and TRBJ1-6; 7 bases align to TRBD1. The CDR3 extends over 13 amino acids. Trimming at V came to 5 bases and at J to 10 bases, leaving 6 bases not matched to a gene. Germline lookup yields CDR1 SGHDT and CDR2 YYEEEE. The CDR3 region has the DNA TGTGCCAGCAGTGGCAGGGGGTACTCACCCCTCCACTTT. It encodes CASSGRGYSPLHF.

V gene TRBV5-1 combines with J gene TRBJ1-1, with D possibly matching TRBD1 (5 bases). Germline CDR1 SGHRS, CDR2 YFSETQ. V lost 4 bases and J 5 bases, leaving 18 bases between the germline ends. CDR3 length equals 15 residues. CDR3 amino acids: CASSLGGPMGTEAFF. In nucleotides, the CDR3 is TGCGCCAGCAGCCTCGGGGGTCCGATGGGAACTGAAGCTTTCTTT.

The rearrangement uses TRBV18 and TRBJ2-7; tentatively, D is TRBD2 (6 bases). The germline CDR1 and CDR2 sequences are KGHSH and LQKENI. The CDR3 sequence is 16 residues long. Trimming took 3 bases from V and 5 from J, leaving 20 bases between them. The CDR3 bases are TGTGCCAGCTCACCTCCCGATTCCCAGACGGGGGACGAGCAGTACTTC. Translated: CASSPPDSQTGDEQYF.

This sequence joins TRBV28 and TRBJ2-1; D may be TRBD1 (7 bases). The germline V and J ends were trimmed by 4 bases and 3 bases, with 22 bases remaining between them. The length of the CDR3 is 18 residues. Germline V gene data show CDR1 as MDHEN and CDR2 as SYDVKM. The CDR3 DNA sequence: TGTGCCAGCAGTTCTCAGGGGGGAGATGTGCGGGTCTACAATGAGCAGTTCTTC. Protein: CASSSQGGDVRVYNEQFF.

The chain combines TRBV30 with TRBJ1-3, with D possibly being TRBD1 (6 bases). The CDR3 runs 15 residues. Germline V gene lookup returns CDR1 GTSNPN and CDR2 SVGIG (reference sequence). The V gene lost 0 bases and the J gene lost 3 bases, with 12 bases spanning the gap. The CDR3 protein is CAWSVTGGRGNTIYF. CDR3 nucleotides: TGTGCCTGGAGTGTAACGGGGGGCCGTGGAAACACCATATATTTT.

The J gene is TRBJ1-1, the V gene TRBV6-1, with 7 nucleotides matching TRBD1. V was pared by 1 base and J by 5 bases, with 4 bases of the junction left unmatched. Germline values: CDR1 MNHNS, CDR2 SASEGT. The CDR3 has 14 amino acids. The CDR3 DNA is TGTGCCAGCAGTGAAGAGGGGGCCAGAACTGAAGCTTTCTTT. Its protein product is CASSEEGARTEAFF.

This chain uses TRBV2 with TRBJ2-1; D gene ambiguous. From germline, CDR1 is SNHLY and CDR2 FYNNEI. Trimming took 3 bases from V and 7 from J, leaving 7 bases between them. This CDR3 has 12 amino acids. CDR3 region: CASSDHSNEQFF. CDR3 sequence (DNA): TGTGCCAGCAGTGACCACAGTAATGAGCAGTTCTTC. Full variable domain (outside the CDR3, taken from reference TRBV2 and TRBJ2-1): EPEVTQTPSHQVTQMGQEVILRCVPISNHLYFYWYRQILGQKVEFLVSFYNNEISEKSEIFDDQFSVERPDGSNFTLKIRSTKLEDSAMYFCASSDHSNEQFFGPGTRLTVL.

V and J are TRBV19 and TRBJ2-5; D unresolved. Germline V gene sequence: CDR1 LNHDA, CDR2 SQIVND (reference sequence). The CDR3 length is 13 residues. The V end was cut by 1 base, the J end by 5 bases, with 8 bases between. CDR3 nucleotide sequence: TGTGCCAGTAGTATAGGAAGCGAGGAGACCCAGTACTTC. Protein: CASSIGSEETQYF.

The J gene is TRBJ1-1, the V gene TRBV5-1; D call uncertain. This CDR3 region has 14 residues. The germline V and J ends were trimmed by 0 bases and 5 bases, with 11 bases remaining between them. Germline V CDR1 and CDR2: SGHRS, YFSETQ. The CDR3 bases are TGCGCCAGCAGCTTGGTACAGCCGGGGACTGAAGCTTTCTTT. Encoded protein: CASSLVQPGTEAFF.

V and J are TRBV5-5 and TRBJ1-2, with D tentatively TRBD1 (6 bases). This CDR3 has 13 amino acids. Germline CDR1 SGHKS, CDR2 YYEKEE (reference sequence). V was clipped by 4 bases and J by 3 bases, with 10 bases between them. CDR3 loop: CASSRDTDYGYTF. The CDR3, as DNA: TGTGCCAGCAGCCGGGACACTGACTATGGCTACACCTTC.

CDR3 residues: CASRAWRDAGELFF. The CDR3 DNA reads TGTGCCAGCAGGGCCTGGAGGGATGCCGGGGAGCTGTTTTTT. The chain combines TRBV2 with TRBJ2-2; the D gene is possibly TRBD2 (6 bases). This CDR3 is built from 14 residues. The germline V gene encodes CDR1 SNHLY and CDR2 FYNNEI. The germline V and J ends were trimmed by 6 bases and 6 bases, with 14 bases remaining between them. The complete variable domain, with remaining parts taken from reference TRBV2 and TRBJ2-2, reads EPEVTQTPSHQVTQMGQEVILRCVPISNHLYFYWYRQILGQKVEFLVSFYNNEISEKSEIFDDQFSVERPDGSNFTLKIRSTKLEDSAMYFCASRAWRDAGELFFGEGSRLTVL.

CDR3 protein: CASSGVTDNSPLHF. The CDR3 DNA reads TGCGCCAGCAGCGGAGTGACAGATAATTCACCCCTCCACTTT. The gene calls are TRBV5-1 and TRBJ1-6, with D maybe TRBD1 (5 bases). This CDR3 has 14 residues. V dropped 4 bases and J dropped 5 bases, with 10 bases sitting between them. Germline V gene data show CDR1 as SGHRS and CDR2 as YFSETQ.